The 19 T cell receptor beta chains below all came from one sample that was sequenced in a study of cytomegalovirus exposure and HLA in healthy donors (dated by TCRdb to about 2017). The method was the immunoSEQ multiplex PCR assay. For the multiplex PCR, a mixture combining 60 forward primers for TCR Vbeta segments and 13 reverse primers for TCR Jbeta segments was used. TCRdb re-hosts the immuneACCESS table, in-frame sequences only. Its copies lack some clones; in the studies checked, an unresolved V gene accounts for under half of them, and the cause for the rest is not known. For this sample there are about 170,000 clones; roughly 88% appear just once. Approximately 1.2% of the sample is taken by the ten largest. The sequencing sample was made of PBMCs. The receptors shown here come from a boy aged 2 to 9 in good health and CMV-seronegative.

The chain links TRBV9 to TRBJ2-3, with TRBD2 as a possible D gene (5 bases). CDR1 SGDLS and CDR2 YYNGEE come from the germline V gene. V was pared by 0 bases and J by 6 bases, with 14 bases between. This CDR3 comprises 15 residues. CDR3 loop: CASSVESGIADTQYF. In nucleotides, the CDR3 is TGTGCCAGCAGCGTAGAGTCGGGGATAGCGGATACGCAGTATTTT.

This chain uses TRBV9 with TRBJ1-6, with TRBD1 as a possible D gene (6 bases). The CDR3 runs 13 residues. V gave up 4 bases and J gave up 6 bases, with 8 bases separating them. The germline gives CDR1 SGDLS, CDR2 YYNGEE. The CDR3 nucleotides read TGTGCCAGCAGCTCGGACAGTAATTCACCCCTCCACTTT. Translation: CASSSDSNSPLHF. The full variable domain, its missing parts supplied by reference TRBV9 and TRBJ1-6, is DSGVTQTPKHLITATGQRVTLRCSPRSGDLSVYWYQQSLDQGLQFLIQYYNGEERAKGNILERFSAQQFPDLHSELNLSSLELGDSALYFCASSSDSNSPLHFGNGTRLTVT.

The chain joins TRBV7-2 to TRBJ1-6, with TRBD1 identical over 7 bases. The CDR3 consists of 15 residues. With 1 base clipped from V and 3 bases from J, the junction kept 0 bases outside the gene matches. In germline, CDR1 is SGHTA, CDR2 FQGNSA. In DNA, the CDR3 is TGTGCCAGCAGCTTAGGGACAGGCTATAATTCACCCCTCCACTTT. Translated, it gives CASSLGTGYNSPLHF.

The chain employs TRBV4-3 and TRBJ2-3, with 9 bases identical to TRBD1. CDR1 is LGHNA and CDR2 is YSLEER in the germline V gene. The length of the CDR3 is 16 residues. Unmatched junction bases numbered 7, after V lost 1 base and J lost 5 bases. The CDR3 spells CASSQGRGQGIDTQYF. In DNA, the CDR3 is TGCGCCAGCAGCCAAGGTCGGGGACAGGGCATAGATACGCAGTATTTT.

J is TRBJ1-3 and V is TRBV19; the D gene is possibly TRBD1 (6 bases). V lost 3 bases and J lost 2, with 8 bases in between. The CDR3 runs to 14 residues. CDR1 is LNHDA, CDR2 SQIVND, per germline (reference sequence). CDR3 region: CASSMRGPGNTIYF. As DNA, the CDR3 is TGTGCCAGTAGTATGCGGGGGCCTGGAAACACCATATATTTT.

The chain links TRBV27 to TRBJ1-2; possibly TRBD1 for D (6 bases). Germline V CDR1 and CDR2: MNHEY, SMNVEV (reference sequence). Trimming removed 6 bases at V and 2 bases at J, with 25 bases between. The CDR3 extends over 18 amino acids. The CDR3 nucleotides read TGTGCCAGCAGCCCATTTTACCCACAGGGAATAGGCAACTATGGCTACACCTTC. Encoded protein: CASSPFYPQGIGNYGYTF.

The chain has TRBV5-1 and TRBJ1-1; TRBD1 agrees at 9 bases. V was pared by 4 bases and J by 4 bases, with 8 bases of the junction left unmatched. Looked up from germline, CDR1 is SGHRS and CDR2 is YFSETQ. The CDR3 loop spans 15 amino acids. The CDR3: CASSIYRGPGTEAFF. CDR3 nucleotide sequence: TGCGCCAGCAGCATTTACAGGGGGCCGGGCACTGAAGCTTTCTTT. Looking up the rest from reference TRBV5-1 and TRBJ1-1 gives the full variable domain: KAGVTQTPRYLIKTRGQQVTLSCSPISGHRSVSWYQQTPGQGLQFLFEYFSETQRNKGNFPGRFSGRQFSNSRSEMNVSTLELGDSALYLCASSIYRGPGTEAFFGQGTRLTVV.

The chain carries TRBV5-4 and TRBJ1-2; 7 bases are shared with TRBD1. The V segment lost 1 base and the J segment 6 bases; nucleotides outside the gene matches: 6. Germline assignment: CDR1 SGHNT and CDR2 YYREEE (reference sequence). This CDR3 is built from 14 residues. Written as DNA, the CDR3 is TGTGCCAGCAGCTTGACAGGGGAAATGGATGGCTACACCTTC. This encodes CASSLTGEMDGYTF.

The chain employs TRBV9 and TRBJ2-7; 7 bases align to TRBD1. The CDR3 extends over 14 amino acids. CDR1 SGDLS and CDR2 YYNGEE come from the germline V gene. The ends lost 4 bases at V and 3 bases at J; junction bases unmatched: 7. The CDR3 protein is CASSPEGQNYEQYF. DNA of the CDR3: TGTGCCAGCAGCCCCGAGGGACAGAACTACGAGCAGTACTTC.

The CDR3 loop reads CASRTDRPYEQYV. The CDR3 DNA is TGTGCCAGCAGGACTGACAGACCCTACGAGCAGTACGTC. The V call is TRBV6-1, the J call TRBJ2-7; possible D gene TRBD1, 5 bases. Germline CDR1 MNHNS, CDR2 SASEGT. V was shortened by 6 bases and J by 2 bases, with 11 bases between the two germline ends. The CDR3 runs to 13 residues.

The gene calls are TRBV15 and TRBJ1-4; 8 bases map to TRBD1. The CDR3 has 16 residues. CDR1 and CDR2 (germline): LNHNV, YYDKDF (reference sequence). The junction had 8 bases not matched to a gene; V was cut back by 0 bases and J by 8 bases. The DNA of the CDR3 is TGTGCCACCAGCAGAGATCCCGGACAGGGCGGGGAAAAACTGTTTTTT. Its protein product is CATSRDPGQGGEKLFF.

The chain recombines TRBV5-4 with TRBJ2-1, with 9 bases aligning to TRBD2. The junction had 5 bases not matched to a gene; V was cut back by 1 base and J by 6 bases. The CDR3 loop spans 15 amino acids. Looked up from germline, CDR1 is SGHNT and CDR2 is YYREEE (reference sequence). CDR3 coding DNA: TGTGCCAGCAGCTTGTGGCTAGCGGGGTCCAATGAGCAGTTCTTC. Protein: CASSLWLAGSNEQFF.

V and J are TRBV5-1 and TRBJ1-4; 7 nucleotides agree with TRBD1. Germline V CDR1 and CDR2: SGHRS, YFSETQ. Unmatched junction bases numbered 5, after V lost 3 bases and J lost 6 bases. The CDR3 extends over 14 amino acids. This chain's CDR3 is CASSSTRGDEKLFF. The DNA of the CDR3 is TGCGCCAGCAGCTCGACCAGGGGGGATGAAAAACTGTTTTTT. Using reference TRBV5-1 and TRBJ1-4 for the parts outside the CDR3, the full variable domain is KAGVTQTPRYLIKTRGQQVTLSCSPISGHRSVSWYQQTPGQGLQFLFEYFSETQRNKGNFPGRFSGRQFSNSRSEMNVSTLELGDSALYLCASSSTRGDEKLFFGSGTQLSVL.

V gene TRBV5-4 combines with J gene TRBJ1-6; a possible D gene is TRBD1 (5 bases). The CDR3 runs 16 residues. CDR1 and CDR2 (germline): SGHNT, YYREEE (reference sequence). V lost 2 bases and J lost 8, with 17 bases in between. The CDR3 loop is CASSFTRGRNDSPLHF. As DNA, the CDR3 is TGTGCCAGCAGCTTTACGCGGGGCCGCAATGATTCACCCCTCCACTTT. The full variable domain, its missing parts supplied by reference TRBV5-4 and TRBJ1-6, is ETGVTQSPTHLIKTRGQQVTLRCSSQSGHNTVSWYQQALGQGPQFIFQYYREEENGRGNFPPRFSGLQFPNYSSELNVNALELDDSALYLCASSFTRGRNDSPLHFGNGTRLTVT.

The V gene is TRBV18, the J gene TRBJ2-7, with 7 bases lining up with TRBD1. The V and J ends lost 3 bases and 4 bases, in that order; junction bases with no gene match: 12. Per germline, CDR1 KGHSH and CDR2 LQKENI. CDR3 length: 16 amino acids. Here the CDR3 reads CASSPSVYTGEYEQYF. For the CDR3, the DNA is TGTGCCAGCTCACCCTCGGTATATACAGGGGAATACGAGCAGTACTTC.

The chain employs TRBV6-5 and TRBJ2-1; D unclear. Germline CDR1 and CDR2: MNHEY and SVGAGI. The CDR3 is 13 residues long. Trimming left V 3 bases short and J 2 bases short, with 5 bases between. For the CDR3, the DNA is TGTGCCAGCAGTTATTCCACCTACAATGAGCAGTTCTTC. Its translation: CASSYSTYNEQFF.

The V and J genes are TRBV28 and TRBJ2-5, with 11 bases aligning to TRBD2. The CDR3 spans 15 residues. V was clipped by 1 base and J by 5 bases; unmatched bases: 3. Germline CDR1 MDHEN, CDR2 SYDVKM. The CDR3 sequence: CASSLLAGGRETQYF. CDR3 in DNA: TGTGCCAGCAGTTTATTAGCGGGAGGGCGGGAGACCCAGTACTTC.

This chain links TRBV27 with TRBJ1-2, with D perhaps matching TRBD1 (5 bases). V lost 4 bases to trimming and J lost 0 bases, with 18 bases between them. CDR1 is MNHEY and CDR2 is SMNVEV in the germline V gene (reference sequence). This CDR3 region has 17 residues. The CDR3 region is CASSSAPQGEANYGYTF. The CDR3 bases are TGTGCCAGCAGTTCCGCCCCTCAGGGTGAAGCTAACTATGGCTACACCTTC.

The V gene is TRBV2, the J gene TRBJ1-1, with 7 bases matching TRBD1. Unmatched junction bases numbered 0, after V lost 4 bases and J lost 1 base. CDR1 is SNHLY and CDR2 is FYNNEI in the germline V gene. This CDR3 contains 13 residues. CDR3 bases: TGTGCCAGCAGTGCAGGGGGGAACACTGAAGCTTTCTTT. It specifies CASSAGGNTEAFF.